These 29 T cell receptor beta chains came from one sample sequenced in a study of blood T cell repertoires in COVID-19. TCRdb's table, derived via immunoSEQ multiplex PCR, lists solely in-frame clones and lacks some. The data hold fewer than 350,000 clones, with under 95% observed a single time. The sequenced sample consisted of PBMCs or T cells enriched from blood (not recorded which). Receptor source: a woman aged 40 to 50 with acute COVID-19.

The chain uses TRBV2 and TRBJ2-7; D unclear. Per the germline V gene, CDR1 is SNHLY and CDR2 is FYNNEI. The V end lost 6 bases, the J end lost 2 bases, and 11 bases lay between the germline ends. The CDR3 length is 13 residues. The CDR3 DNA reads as TGTGCCAGCAGGAAGGAGCCACCCTACGAGCAGTACTTC. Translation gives CASRKEPPYEQYF. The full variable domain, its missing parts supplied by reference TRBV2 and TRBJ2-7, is EPEVTQTPSHQVTQMGQEVILRCVPISNHLYFYWYRQILGQKVEFLVSFYNNEISEKSEIFDDQFSVERPDGSNFTLKIRSTKLEDSAMYFCASRKEPPYEQYFGPGTRLTVT.

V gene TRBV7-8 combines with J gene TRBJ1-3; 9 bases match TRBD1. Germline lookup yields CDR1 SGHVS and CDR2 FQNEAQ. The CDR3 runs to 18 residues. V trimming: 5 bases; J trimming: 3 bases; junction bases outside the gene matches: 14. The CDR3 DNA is TGTGCCAGCAGCGTGGGACAGGGCGGGGTATTAAGTGGAAACACCATATATTTT. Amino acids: CASSVGQGGVLSGNTIYF. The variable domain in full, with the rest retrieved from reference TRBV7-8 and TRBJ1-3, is GAGVSQSPRYKVAKRGQDVALRCDPISGHVSLFWYQQALGQGPEFLTYFQNEAQLDKSGLPSDRFFAERPEGSVSTLKIQRTQQEDSAVYLCASSVGQGGVLSGNTIYFGEGSWLTVV.

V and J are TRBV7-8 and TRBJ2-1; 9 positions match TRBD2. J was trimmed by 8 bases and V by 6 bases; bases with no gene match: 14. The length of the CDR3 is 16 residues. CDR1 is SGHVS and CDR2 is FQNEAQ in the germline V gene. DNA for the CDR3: TGTGCCAGCAGATCTAGAATGCGGGAGGGCCCCGATGAGCAGTTCTTC. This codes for CASRSRMREGPDEQFF.

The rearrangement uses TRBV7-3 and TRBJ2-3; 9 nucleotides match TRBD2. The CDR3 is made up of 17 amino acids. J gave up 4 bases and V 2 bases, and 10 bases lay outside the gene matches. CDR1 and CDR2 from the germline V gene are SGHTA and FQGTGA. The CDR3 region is CASSLSLAGLSPDTQYF. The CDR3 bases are TGTGCCAGCAGCTTATCGCTAGCGGGGTTGTCCCCAGATACGCAGTATTTT.

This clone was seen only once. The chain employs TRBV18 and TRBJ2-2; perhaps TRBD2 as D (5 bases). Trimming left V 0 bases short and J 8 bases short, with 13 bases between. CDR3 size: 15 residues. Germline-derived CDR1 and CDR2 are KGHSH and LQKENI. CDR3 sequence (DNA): TGTGCCAGCTCACCACCACAAGGTCGGGGAGGGGAGCTGTTTTTT. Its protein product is CASSPPQGRGGELFF.

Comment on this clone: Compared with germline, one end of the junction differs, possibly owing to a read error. Written as DNA, the CDR3 is TGTGCCAGCAGTGACTTATGGGAATGGCGGACGGGACTAGCGGGGGAGCAGCTCTTC. Translation gives CASSDLWEWRTGLAGEQLF. This rearrangement joins TRBV6-4 to TRBJ2-1; TRBD2 aligns across 14 bases. The CDR3 totals 19 residues. Looked up from germline, CDR1 is MRHNA and CDR2 is SNTAGT.

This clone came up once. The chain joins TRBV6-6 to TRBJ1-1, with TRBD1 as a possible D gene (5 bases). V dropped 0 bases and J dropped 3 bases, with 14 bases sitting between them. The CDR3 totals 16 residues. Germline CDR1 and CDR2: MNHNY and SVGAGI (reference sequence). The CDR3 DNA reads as TGTGCCAGCAGTTACTCGAATTCAGGGTCGTACACTGAAGCTTTCTTT. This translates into CASSYSNSGSYTEAFF.

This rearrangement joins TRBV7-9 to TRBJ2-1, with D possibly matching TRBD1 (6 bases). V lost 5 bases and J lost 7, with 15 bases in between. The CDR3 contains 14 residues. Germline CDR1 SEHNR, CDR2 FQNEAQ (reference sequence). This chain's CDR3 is CASSPRDRSNEQFF. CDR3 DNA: TGTGCCAGCAGCCCCCGCGACAGGTCTAATGAGCAGTTCTTC.

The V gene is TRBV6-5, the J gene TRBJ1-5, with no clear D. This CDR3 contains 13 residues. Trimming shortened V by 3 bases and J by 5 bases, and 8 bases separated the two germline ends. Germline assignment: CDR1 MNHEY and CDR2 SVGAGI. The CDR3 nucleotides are TGTGCCAGCAGTTATAATGTTGATCAGCCCCAGCATTTT. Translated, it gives CASSYNVDQPQHF.

DNA of the CDR3: TGTGCCACCAGTGATTCGGGACAGGGTTTCAATGAGCAGTTCTTC. It encodes CATSDSGQGFNEQFF. The rearrangement joins TRBV24-1 to TRBJ2-1, with TRBD1 matching 9 bases. The junction had 4 bases not matched to a gene; V was cut back by 2 bases and J by 6 bases. Germline-derived CDR1 and CDR2 are KGHDR and SFDVKD. The CDR3 consists of 15 residues.

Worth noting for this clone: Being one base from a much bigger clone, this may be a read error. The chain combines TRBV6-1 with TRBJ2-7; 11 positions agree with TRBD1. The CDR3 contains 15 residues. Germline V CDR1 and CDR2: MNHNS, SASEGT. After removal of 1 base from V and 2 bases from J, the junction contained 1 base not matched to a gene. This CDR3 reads CASSEEGQGAYEQYF. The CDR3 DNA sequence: TGTGCCAGCAGTGAAGAGGGACAGGGGGCCTACGAGCAGTACTTC.

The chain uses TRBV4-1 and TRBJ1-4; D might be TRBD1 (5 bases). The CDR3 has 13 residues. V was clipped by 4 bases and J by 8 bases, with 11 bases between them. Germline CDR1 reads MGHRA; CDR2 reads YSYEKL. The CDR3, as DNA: TGCGCCAGCAGCCCCGGGTCAGGGGAAAAACTGTTTTTT. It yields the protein CASSPGSGEKLFF.

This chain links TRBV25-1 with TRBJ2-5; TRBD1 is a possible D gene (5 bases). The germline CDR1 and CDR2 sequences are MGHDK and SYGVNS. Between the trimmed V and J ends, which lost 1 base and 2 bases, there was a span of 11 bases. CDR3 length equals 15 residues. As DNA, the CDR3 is TGTGCCAGCAGTGAATTCCTAGACAGTCAAGAGACCCAGTACTTC. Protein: CASSEFLDSQETQYF.

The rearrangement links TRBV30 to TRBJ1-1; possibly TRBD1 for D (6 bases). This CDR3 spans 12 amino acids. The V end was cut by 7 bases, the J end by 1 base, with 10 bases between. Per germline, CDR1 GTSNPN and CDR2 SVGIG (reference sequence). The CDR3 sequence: CASRGANTEAFF. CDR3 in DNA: TGTGCCTCCAGGGGCGCGAACACTGAAGCTTTCTTT.

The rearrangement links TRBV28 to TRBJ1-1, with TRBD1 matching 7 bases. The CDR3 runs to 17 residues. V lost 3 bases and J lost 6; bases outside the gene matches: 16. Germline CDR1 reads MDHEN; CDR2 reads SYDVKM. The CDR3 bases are TGTGCCAGCAGTTTGCGAAGGGGGAAGGGGACAGTGGCTGAAGCTTTCTTT. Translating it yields CASSLRRGKGTVAEAFF.

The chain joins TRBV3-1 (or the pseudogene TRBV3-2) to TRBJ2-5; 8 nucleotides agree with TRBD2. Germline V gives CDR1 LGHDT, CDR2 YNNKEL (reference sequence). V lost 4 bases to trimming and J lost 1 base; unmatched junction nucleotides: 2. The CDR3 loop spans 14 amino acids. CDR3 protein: CASSRLAGQETQYF. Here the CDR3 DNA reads TGTGCCAGCAGCCGCCTAGCGGGCCAAGAGACCCAGTACTTC.

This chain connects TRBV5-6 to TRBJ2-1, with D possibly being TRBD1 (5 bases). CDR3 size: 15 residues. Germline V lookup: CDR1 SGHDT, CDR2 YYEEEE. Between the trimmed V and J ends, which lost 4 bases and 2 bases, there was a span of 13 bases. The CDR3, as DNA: TGTGCCAGCAGCCCCCGGTTGGGGCCCTACAATGAGCAGTTCTTC. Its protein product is CASSPRLGPYNEQFF.

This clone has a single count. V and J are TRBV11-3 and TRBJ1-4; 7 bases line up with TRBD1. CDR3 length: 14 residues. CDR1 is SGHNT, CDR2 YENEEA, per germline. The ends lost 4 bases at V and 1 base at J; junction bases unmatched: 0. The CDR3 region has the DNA TGTGCCAGCAGCTCAGGGGGAACTAATGAAAAACTGTTTTTT. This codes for CASSSGGTNEKLFF.

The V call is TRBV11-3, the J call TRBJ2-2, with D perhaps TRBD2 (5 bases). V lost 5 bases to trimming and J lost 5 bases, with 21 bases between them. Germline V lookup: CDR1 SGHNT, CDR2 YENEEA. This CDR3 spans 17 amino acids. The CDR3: CASSPGKTWGLTGELFF. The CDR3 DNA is TGTGCCAGCAGCCCGGGAAAAACCTGGGGTTTGACCGGGGAGCTGTTTTTT. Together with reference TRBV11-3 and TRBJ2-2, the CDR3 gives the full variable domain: EAGVVQSPRYKIIEKKQPVAFWCNPISGHNTLYWYLQNLGQGPELLIRYENEEAVDDSQLPKDRFSAERLKGVDSTLKIQPAELGDSAVYLCASSPGKTWGLTGELFFGEGSRLTVL.

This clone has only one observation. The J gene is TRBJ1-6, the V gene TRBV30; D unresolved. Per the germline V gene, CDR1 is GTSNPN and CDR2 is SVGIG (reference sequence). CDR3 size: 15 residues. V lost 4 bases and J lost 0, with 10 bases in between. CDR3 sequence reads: CAWKTRSSYNSPLHF. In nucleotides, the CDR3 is TGTGCCTGGAAGACTCGGAGCTCCTATAATTCACCCCTCCACTTT.

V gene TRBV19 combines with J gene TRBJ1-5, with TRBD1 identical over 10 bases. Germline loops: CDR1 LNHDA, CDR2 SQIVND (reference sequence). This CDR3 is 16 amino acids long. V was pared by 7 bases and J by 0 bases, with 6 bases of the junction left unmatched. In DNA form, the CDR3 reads TGTGCCAGTAACAGGGACAGGGGATATAGCAATCAGCCCCAGCATTTT. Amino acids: CASNRDRGYSNQPQHF.

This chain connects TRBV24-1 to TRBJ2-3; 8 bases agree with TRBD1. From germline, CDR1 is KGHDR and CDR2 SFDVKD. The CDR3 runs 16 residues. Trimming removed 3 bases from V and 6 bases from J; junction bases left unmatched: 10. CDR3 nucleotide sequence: TGTGCCACCAGTGATGTGTCAGGGGGCTTGGGTGATACGCAGTATTTT. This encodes CATSDVSGGLGDTQYF.

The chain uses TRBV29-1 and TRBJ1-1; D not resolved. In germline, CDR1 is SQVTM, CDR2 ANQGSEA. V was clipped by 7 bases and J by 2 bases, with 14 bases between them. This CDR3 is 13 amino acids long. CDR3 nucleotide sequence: TGCAGCGGAAGGACGGGGAGAAACACTGAAGCTTTCTTT. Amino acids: CSGRTGRNTEAFF.

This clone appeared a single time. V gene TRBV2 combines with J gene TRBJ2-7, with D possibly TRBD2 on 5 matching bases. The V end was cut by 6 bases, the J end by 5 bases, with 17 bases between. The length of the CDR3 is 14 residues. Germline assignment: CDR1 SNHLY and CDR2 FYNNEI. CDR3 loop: CASRALGSIHEQYF. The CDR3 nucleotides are TGTGCCAGCAGGGCCCTGGGGAGTATCCACGAGCAGTACTTC.

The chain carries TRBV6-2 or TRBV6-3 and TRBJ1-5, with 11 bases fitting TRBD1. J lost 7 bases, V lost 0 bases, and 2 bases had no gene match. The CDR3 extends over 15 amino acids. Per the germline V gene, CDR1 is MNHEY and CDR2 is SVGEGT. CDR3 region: CASSYSGQGGQPQHF. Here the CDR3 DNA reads TGTGCCAGCAGTTACTCGGGACAGGGGGGACAGCCCCAGCATTTT.

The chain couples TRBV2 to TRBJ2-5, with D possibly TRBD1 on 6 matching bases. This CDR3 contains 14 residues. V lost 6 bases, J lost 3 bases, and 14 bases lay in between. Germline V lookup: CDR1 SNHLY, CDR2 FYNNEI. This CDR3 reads CASRLRQVKETQYF. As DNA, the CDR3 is TGTGCCAGCAGACTACGACAGGTGAAAGAGACCCAGTACTTC. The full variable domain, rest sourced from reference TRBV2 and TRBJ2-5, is EPEVTQTPSHQVTQMGQEVILRCVPISNHLYFYWYRQILGQKVEFLVSFYNNEISEKSEIFDDQFSVERPDGSNFTLKIRSTKLEDSAMYFCASRLRQVKETQYFGPGTRLLVL.

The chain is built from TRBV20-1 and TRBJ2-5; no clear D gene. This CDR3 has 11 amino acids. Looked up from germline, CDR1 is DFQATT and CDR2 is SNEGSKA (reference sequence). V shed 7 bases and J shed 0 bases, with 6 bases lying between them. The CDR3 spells CSGHHQETQYF. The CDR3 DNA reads TGCAGTGGACACCACCAAGAGACCCAGTACTTC.

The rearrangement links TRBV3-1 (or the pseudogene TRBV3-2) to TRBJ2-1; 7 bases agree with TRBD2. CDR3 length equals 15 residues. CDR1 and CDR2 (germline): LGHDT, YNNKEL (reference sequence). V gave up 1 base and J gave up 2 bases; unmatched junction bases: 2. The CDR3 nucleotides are TGTGCCAGCAGCCAAGCGGGGGGTACCTACAATGAGCAGTTCTTC. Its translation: CASSQAGGTYNEQFF.

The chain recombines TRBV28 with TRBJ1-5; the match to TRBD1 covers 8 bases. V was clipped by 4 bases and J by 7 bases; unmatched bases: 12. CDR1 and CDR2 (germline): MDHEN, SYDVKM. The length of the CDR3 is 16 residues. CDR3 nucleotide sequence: TGTGCCAGCAGTTCCCGGGACAGGTTTTCGGACCAGCCCCAGCATTTT. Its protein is CASSSRDRFSDQPQHF.